The 26 T cell receptor beta chains below were found in one sample sequenced in a study of blood T cell repertoires in COVID-19. Generated by immunoSEQ multiplex PCR, the TCRdb table keeps only in-frame clones and is missing some. The sample has roughly 280,000 clones; roughly 84% are singletons. The sequencing sample was made of peripheral blood. Source of these receptors: a man aged 55 to 69 with acute or convalescent COVID-19.

The chain combines TRBV11-2 with TRBJ1-3; unclear D gene. The CDR3 runs 16 residues. CDR1 is SGHAT, CDR2 FQNNGV, per germline. V shed 1 base and J shed 2 bases, with 12 bases lying between them. The CDR3 loop is CASSLVRGLTGNTIYF. In DNA form, the CDR3 reads TGTGCCAGCAGCTTAGTCCGAGGGCTTACTGGAAACACCATATATTTT.

This clone was seen a few times. The chain combines TRBV28 with TRBJ2-2, with 9 bases that match TRBD1. CDR1 and CDR2 (germline): MDHEN, SYDVKM. The CDR3 sequence is 16 residues long. Unmatched junction bases numbered 5, after V lost 3 bases and J lost 3 bases. The CDR3 DNA sequence: TGTGCCAGCAGTTTCTGGGACAGGGAGGACACCGGGGAGCTGTTTTTT. The encoded protein is CASSFWDREDTGELFF.

This rearrangement joins TRBV9 to TRBJ2-7; 10 positions match TRBD2. The germline CDR1 and CDR2 sequences are SGDLS and YYNGEE. The CDR3 runs 15 residues. V was pared by 0 bases and J by 10 bases, with 10 bases of the junction left unmatched. The CDR3 protein is CASSVEASGSIEQYF. The CDR3, as DNA: TGTGCCAGCAGCGTAGAGGCTAGCGGGAGTATCGAACAGTACTTC.

The chain joins TRBV29-1 to TRBJ1-3; tentatively, D is TRBD1 (6 bases). Germline CDR1 SQVTM, CDR2 ANQGSEA. This CDR3 is built from 13 residues. V lost 5 bases and J lost 6, with 14 bases in between. CDR3 amino acids: CSVYDRQTNTIYF. CDR3 DNA sequence: TGCAGCGTTTACGACAGGCAAACAAACACCATATATTTT.

CDR3 nucleotide sequence: TGTGCCAGCAGTTCGGGACTAGGGGGCAAAGAGACCCAGTACTTC. It codes for CASSSGLGGKETQYF. The genes are TRBV27 and TRBJ2-5, with a weak D call TRBD2 (8 bases). The CDR3 loop spans 15 amino acids. V was clipped by 4 bases and J by 3 bases, with 15 bases between them. Germline CDR1 and CDR2: MNHEY and SMNVEV (reference sequence).

The chain couples TRBV5-1 to TRBJ1-1; 11 nucleotides match TRBD1. CDR3 length: 16 amino acids. V trimming: 7 bases; J trimming: 1 base; junction bases outside the gene matches: 9. Germline V CDR1 and CDR2: SGHRS, YFSETQ. CDR3: CASRPDRGRGNTEAFF. DNA of the CDR3: TGCGCCAGCCGGCCGGACAGGGGGCGGGGGAACACTGAAGCTTTCTTT.

The chain combines TRBV28 with TRBJ2-3; 16 bases fit TRBD2. After removal of 7 bases from V and 5 bases from J, the junction contained 12 bases not matched to a gene. Germline V gene lookup returns CDR1 MDHEN and CDR2 SYDVKM. The CDR3 extends over 18 amino acids. The CDR3 coding sequence is TGTGCCAGCAAATTTACGGGACTAGCGGGAGGGCTGGAAGATACGCAGTATTTT. Amino acids: CASKFTGLAGGLEDTQYF.

V is TRBV6-2 or TRBV6-3 and J is TRBJ2-7; 8 bases line up with TRBD1. The CDR3 sequence is 17 residues long. Looked up from germline, CDR1 is MNHEY and CDR2 is SVGEGT. V trimming: 4 bases; J trimming: 6 bases; junction bases outside the gene matches: 17. This CDR3 is CASSSGGVVFGTREQYF. The CDR3 DNA follows: TGTGCCAGCAGTTCAGGGGGCGTTGTTTTTGGCACTCGCGAGCAGTACTTC.

CDR3 sequence: CASSWTRGGGDEQFF. CDR3 bases: TGCGCCAGCAGCTGGACTAGAGGCGGGGGCGATGAGCAGTTCTTC. The chain carries TRBV5-1 and TRBJ2-1, with a possible D match to TRBD2 (7 bases). Deletions cut 3 bases from V and 8 bases from J, with 18 bases between. This CDR3 comprises 15 residues. Germline V gene data show CDR1 as SGHRS and CDR2 as YFSETQ.

The genes are TRBV4-1 and TRBJ2-3, with 9 bases that match TRBD2. Germline loops: CDR1 MGHRA, CDR2 YSYEKL. V lost 0 bases and J lost 7; bases outside the gene matches: 14. The CDR3 length is 18 residues. The CDR3 is CASSQEAPQRGAGNTQYF. CDR3 nucleotides: TGCGCCAGCAGCCAAGAAGCCCCCCAGCGGGGGGCCGGTAATACGCAGTATTTT.

V and J are TRBV4-3 and TRBJ1-2; 12 nucleotides agree with TRBD1. V lost 1 base and J lost 4; bases outside the gene matches: 4. The CDR3 extends over 16 amino acids. Germline-derived CDR1 and CDR2 are LGHNA and YSLEER. The CDR3 sequence is CASSQGGTGGSYGYTF. CDR3 DNA: TGCGCCAGCAGCCAAGGAGGGACAGGGGGCAGCTATGGCTACACCTTC.

The chain recombines TRBV18 with TRBJ2-1; D may be TRBD2 (6 bases). Per germline, CDR1 KGHSH and CDR2 LQKENI. V lost 2 bases to trimming and J lost 8 bases, with 13 bases between them. This CDR3 comprises 14 residues. CDR3 DNA sequence: TGTGCCAGCTCACCATTTGGAGGGAGCGATGAGCAGTTCTTC. Translation gives CASSPFGGSDEQFF.

V usage is TRBV7-2 and J usage is TRBJ2-7; D perhaps matches TRBD1 (6 bases). There are 12 residues in the CDR3. V lost 5 bases, J lost 6 bases, and 11 bases lay in between. Germline V gives CDR1 SGHTA, CDR2 FQGNSA. The CDR3: CASSEQGIEQYF. Written as DNA, the CDR3 is TGTGCCAGCAGCGAACAGGGTATCGAGCAGTACTTC.

The rearrangement joins TRBV28 to TRBJ2-4; 10 nucleotides agree with TRBD2. Per germline, CDR1 MDHEN and CDR2 SYDVKM. V lost 5 bases and J lost 0; bases outside the gene matches: 4. The CDR3 covers 16 residues. The CDR3: CASSRRLAGAKNIQYF. The CDR3 DNA reads TGTGCCAGCAGTCGCAGACTAGCGGGAGCCAAAAACATTCAGTACTTC.

This chain uses TRBV6-5 with TRBJ2-7, with 8 bases lining up with TRBD2. The V and J ends lost 0 bases and 2 bases, in that order; junction bases with no gene match: 3. This CDR3 has 15 residues. CDR1 and CDR2 from the germline V gene are MNHEY and SVGAGI. CDR3 coding DNA: TGTGCCAGCAGTTACTCTCTAGCGGGTCCCTACGAGCAGTACTTC. It yields the protein CASSYSLAGPYEQYF.

This clone showed up many times. The chain employs TRBV7-8 and TRBJ1-6; D gene ambiguous. This CDR3 region has 15 residues. Germline V lookup: CDR1 SGHVS, CDR2 FQNEAQ. V lost 5 bases to trimming and J lost 7 bases, with 15 bases between them. The CDR3 nucleotides are TGTGCCAGCAGCCCTCTTGTACCGGGGAATTCACCCCTCCACTTT. Translated, it gives CASSPLVPGNSPLHF.

The chain joins TRBV5-8 to TRBJ1-6, with TRBD1 as a possible D gene (6 bases). Looked up from germline, CDR1 is SGHTS and CDR2 is YDEGEE. The CDR3 covers 14 residues. V was shortened by 5 bases and J by 3 bases, with 9 bases between the two germline ends. CDR3 loop: CASSPTGYNSPLHF. The CDR3, as DNA: TGTGCCAGCAGTCCGACAGGCTATAATTCACCCCTCCACTTT.

V gene TRBV15 combines with J gene TRBJ1-2; D not certain. Germline V lookup: CDR1 LNHNV, CDR2 YYDKDF (reference sequence). V lost 1 base and J lost 0, with 12 bases in between. The CDR3 loop spans 16 amino acids. The CDR3, as DNA: TGTGCCACCAGCAGAGGTGGGGAGGGAACTAACTATGGCTACACCTTC. It is translated as CATSRGGEGTNYGYTF.

This clone has a single count. The chain uses TRBV2 and TRBJ1-2; weak D call: TRBD1 (6 bases). V was cut by 6 bases and J by 4 bases, with 12 bases left in between. Germline V lookup: CDR1 SNHLY, CDR2 FYNNEI. The CDR3 contains 13 residues. CDR3 residues: CASSPGQFYGYTF. The DNA for the CDR3 is TGTGCCAGCAGCCCAGGACAGTTCTATGGCTACACCTTC. Combining the CDR3 with reference TRBV2 and TRBJ1-2 gives the whole variable domain EPEVTQTPSHQVTQMGQEVILRCVPISNHLYFYWYRQILGQKVEFLVSFYNNEISEKSEIFDDQFSVERPDGSNFTLKIRSTKLEDSAMYFCASSPGQFYGYTFGSGTRLTVV.

CDR3 region: CASSPHGETQYF. The CDR3 nucleotides are TGTGCCAGCAGCCCCCACGGAGAGACCCAGTACTTC. V usage is TRBV5-4 and J usage is TRBJ2-5; D gene unclear. V was shortened by 4 bases and J by 4 bases, with 8 bases between the two germline ends. Looked up from germline, CDR1 is SGHNT and CDR2 is YYREEE (reference sequence). The CDR3 contains 12 residues.

The genes are TRBV18 and TRBJ2-5; D is possibly TRBD2 (6 bases). Germline V CDR1 and CDR2: KGHSH, LQKENI. The CDR3 is 13 residues long. The V end lost 4 bases, the J end lost 2 bases, and 8 bases lay between the germline ends. The CDR3 sequence: CASSRGEQETQYF. Here the CDR3 DNA reads TGTGCCAGCTCACGGGGGGAACAAGAGACCCAGTACTTC.

V is TRBV19 and J is TRBJ2-1; no firm D call. V was pared by 7 bases and J by 0 bases, with 13 bases between. The germline CDR1 and CDR2 sequences are LNHDA and SQIVND (reference sequence). The CDR3 loop spans 15 amino acids. The CDR3 region is CASKQAFSSYNEQFF. For the CDR3, the DNA is TGTGCCAGTAAGCAGGCCTTCAGCTCCTACAATGAGCAGTTCTTC.

This chain uses TRBV24-1 with TRBJ2-7, with a weak D call TRBD1 (6 bases). The CDR3 is 14 residues long. CDR1 is KGHDR, CDR2 SFDVKD, per germline. Trimming cost V 8 bases and J 0 bases, with 13 bases left between them. CDR3 DNA: TGTGCCACCATTCCCAGGGGAAACTCCTACGAGCAGTACTTC. Residues: CATIPRGNSYEQYF.

This chain joins TRBV15 and TRBJ2-1; D uncertain. Germline V lookup: CDR1 LNHNV, CDR2 YYDKDF (reference sequence). This CDR3 is built from 12 residues. V was cut by 4 bases and J by 5 bases, with 6 bases left in between. CDR3 sequence: CATSIVDNEQFF. The CDR3 DNA sequence: TGTGCCACCAGCATAGTGGACAATGAGCAGTTCTTC.

This sequence joins TRBV4-3 and TRBJ2-7, with 7 bases that match TRBD2. The V and J ends lost 1 base and 0 bases, in that order; junction bases with no gene match: 9. The CDR3 has 17 residues. From germline, CDR1 is LGHNA and CDR2 YSLEER. The CDR3 nucleotides read TGCGCCAGCAGCCAAGGGACCGGGACTACGAGCTCCTACGAGCAGTACTTC. Protein sequence: CASSQGTGTTSSYEQYF.

The chain recombines TRBV29-1 with TRBJ1-5; no definite D call. Trimming removed 5 bases at V and 6 bases at J, with 14 bases between. In germline, CDR1 is SQVTM, CDR2 ANQGSEA. This CDR3 spans 13 amino acids. CDR3 protein: CSVRGLSGQPQHF. CDR3 nucleotides: TGCAGCGTTCGAGGGCTCTCGGGTCAGCCCCAGCATTTT.